Listed below are T cell receptor beta chains from one sample, sequenced in a study of blood T cell repertoires in COVID-19. Sequencing used immunoSEQ multiplex PCR; TCRdb keeps in-frame clones, though not all of them. The data contain 120,000 or so clones, 70% to 90% of them singletons. The sample was peripheral blood. The receptors were gathered from a human donor in a cohort sampled during active COVID-19. The CDR3 runs from the conserved cysteine through the conserved F or W. D genes are given only for firm matches. Some rows mark clone size as missing; the rest say once, few, many or name a class of expanded clone.

j_call v_call clone_size d_call cdr3_nt cdr3_aa
TRBJ2-7 TRBV6-5 NA TRBD2 TGTGCCAGCAGTTACTCGAGCGGGGGGGCCGCCTACGAGCAGTACTTC CASSYSSGGAAYEQYF
TRBJ1-6 TRBV11-2 NA NA TGTGCCAGCAGCTTAGATATAGGGGTTGTTTCACCCCTCCACTTT CASSLDIGVVSPLHF
TRBJ2-5 TRBV9 NA TRBD2 TGTGCCAGCAGCGTAGAAGGACGAGGGACTAGCGGACAAGAGACCCAGTACTTC CASSVEGRGTSGQETQYF
TRBJ2-2 TRBV18 NA NA TGTGCCAGCTCACCCTCCCGGGAAATCGGGGAGCTGTTTTTT CASSPSREIGELFF
TRBJ1-2 TRBV5-5 NA TRBD1 TGTGCCAGCAACAATAGGGGGACAGGGACCTATGGCTACACCTTC CASNNRGTGTYGYTF
TRBJ2-1 TRBV11-1 NA NA TGTGCCAGCAGCTTAGTTACTGATGACAATGAGCAGTTCTTC CASSLVTDDNEQFF
TRBJ1-4 TRBV24-1 NA TRBD1 TGTGCCACCAGTGCCCTGGGACAGGGGGGTGAAAAACTGTTTTTT CATSALGQGGEKLFF
TRBJ2-7 TRBV11-2 NA NA TGTGCCAGCAGCCAAAAACTACAGGGCGAACCCTCCTACGAGCAGTACTTC CASSQKLQGEPSYEQYF
TRBJ1-3 TRBV6-6 few NA TGTGCCAGCAGTTACAGACAGTCGATCTCTGGAAACACCATATATTTT CASSYRQSISGNTIYF
TRBJ1-1 TRBV28 once NA TGTGCCAGCAGTCCTGGAGATTCCATGAACACTGAAGCTTTCTTT CASSPGDSMNTEAFF
TRBJ1-3 TRBV9 NA NA TGTGCCAGCAGCGAAAACGAGGGTTGGGGAAACACCATATATTTT CASSENEGWGNTIYF
TRBJ2-1 TRBV3-1/TRBV3-2 NA TRBD1 TGTGCCAGCAGCCACCCCGGGACAGGATTTCGTGGTGAGCAGTTCTTC CASSHPGTGFRGEQFF
TRBJ1-2 TRBV12-3/TRBV12-4 NA NA TGTGCCAGCAGGGACAAACTTCACCATGGCTACACCTTC CASRDKLHHGYTF
TRBJ1-4 TRBV5-5 NA TRBD1 TGTGCCAGCAGCACCACAGGGGGCCCGAATGAAAAACTGTTTTTT CASSTTGGPNEKLFF
TRBJ1-2 TRBV19 NA NA TGTGCCAGTAGTCGTTTGGAGGGCAGAGTTTATGGCTACACCTTC CASSRLEGRVYGYTF
TRBJ1-2 TRBV4-2 NA NA TGTGCCAGCAGCCAAGATACGGGGGTCTATGGCTACACCTTC CASSQDTGVYGYTF
TRBJ2-2 TRBV19 NA TRBD2 TGTGCCAGTAGTATGCTAGCGGGAGGGCCTAACACCGGGGAGCTGTTTTTT CASSMLAGGPNTGELFF
TRBJ2-3 TRBV19 NA TRBD1 TGTGCCAGTAGGGACAGGGGGCAGGGGACAGATACGCAGTATTTT CASRDRGQGTDTQYF
TRBJ2-5 TRBV18 NA NA TGTGCCAGCTCACCATCGCAGGAAGAGACCCAGTACTTC CASSPSQEETQYF
TRBJ2-3 TRBV30 NA TRBD2 TGTGCCTGGAGTGGACTAGCGGGGACTAGCACAGATACGCAGTATTTT CAWSGLAGTSTDTQYF
TRBJ2-5 TRBV7-2 NA NA TGTGCCAGCAGCCCCGGGGGGACCCAGTACTTC CASSPGGTQYF
TRBJ2-1 TRBV7-2 NA NA TGTGCCAGCAGCTCCCCGGGGTCTAGACTCGGGCAGTTCTTC CASSSPGSRLGQFF
TRBJ2-7 TRBV4-3 NA TRBD1 TGCGCCAGCAGCCAAGCCGTAGGACAGGGCTTTTACGAGCAGTACTTC CASSQAVGQGFYEQYF
TRBJ2-2 TRBV27 once NA TGTGCCAGCAGACCGTCCTTGGGCACCCACACCGGGGAGCTGTTTTTT CASRPSLGTHTGELFF
TRBJ1-1 TRBV6-5 NA NA TGTGCCAGCACCAAGAGGTCCATGAACACTGAAGCTTTCTTT CASTKRSMNTEAFF
TRBJ1-3 TRBV7-2 NA NA TGTGCCAGCAGCTTACCAGGGGCAGTAGGGATCTCTGGAAACACCATATATTTT CASSLPGAVGISGNTIYF
TRBJ2-3 TRBV3-1/TRBV3-2 once TRBD2 TGTGCCAGCAGCCCTCGGTCTAGCGGGAGGTTAGATACGCAGTATTTT CASSPRSSGRLDTQYF
TRBJ2-4 TRBV21-1 NA NA TGTGCCAGCAGCAGGGACAGGGAAGATGCTCTAGCCAAAAACATTCAGTACTTC CASSRDREDALAKNIQYF
TRBJ2-2 TRBV30 NA NA TGTGCCTGGAGTGTACTTGCCTCGGCCGGGGAGCTGTTTTTT CAWSVLASAGELFF
TRBJ1-2 TRBV19 NA TRBD1 TGTGCCAGTAGACCTGGACAGGGGCTCTATGGCTACACCTTC CASRPGQGLYGYTF
TRBJ2-5 TRBV30 NA NA TGTGCCTGGAGTGTATCTAGCTTGGAGACCCAGTACTTC CAWSVSSLETQYF
TRBJ1-2 TRBV6-5 NA TRBD1 TGTGCCAGCAGGGACAGGGGGCGCCGGGATGGCTACACCTTC CASRDRGRRDGYTF
TRBJ1-5 TRBV19 NA TRBD1 TGTGCCAGTAGTCCTCTCGGACAGGGGCCGATGTATCAGCCCCAGCATTTT CASSPLGQGPMYQPQHF
TRBJ1-5 TRBV7-9 NA NA TGTGCCAGCAGCTTAGCAGGGGTAAATCAGCCCCAGCATTTT CASSLAGVNQPQHF
TRBJ2-7 TRBV7-6 many TRBD2 TGTGCCAGCAGCTTGACTAGCGTAACCGAGCAGTACTTC CASSLTSVTEQYF
TRBJ2-1 TRBV27 NA TRBD2 TGTGCCAGCAGTGTAACTAGCGGGAGCTCCTACAATGAGCAGTTCTTC CASSVTSGSSYNEQFF
TRBJ1-1 TRBV6-5 NA NA TGTGCCAGCAGCCGTGATGTGGGGGGGAGGGGTGAAGCTTTCTTT CASSRDVGGRGEAFF
TRBJ1-3 TRBV4-3 NA NA TGCGCCAGCAGCCAAGACCGTATGGGAGGGACTATGGCTGGAAACACCATATATTTT CASSQDRMGGTMAGNTIYF
TRBJ2-2 TRBV19 NA NA TGTGCCAGTAGTATAGCTCGTAGCCGGGAGCTGTTTTTT CASSIARSRELFF
TRBJ2-5 TRBV6-5 NA TRBD1 TGTGCCAGCAGCCAAGGGGGCACACGCCAAGAGACCCAGTACTTC CASSQGGTRQETQYF
TRBJ1-3 TRBV5-6 NA TRBD1 TGTGCCAGCAGGGTGACAGGGGCTGGAAACACCATATATTTT CASRVTGAGNTIYF
TRBJ1-5 TRBV7-8 NA NA TGTGCCAGCAGCTCCATCAATAGCAATCAGCCCCAGCATTTT CASSSINSNQPQHF
TRBJ1-1 TRBV7-9 NA NA TGTGCCAGCACCGAGTGGGACATGAACACTGAAGCTTTCTTT CASTEWDMNTEAFF
TRBJ2-7 TRBV5-1 NA TRBD1 TGCGCCAGCAGCTTGGGGACAGGGATGGACGAGCAGTACTTC CASSLGTGMDEQYF
TRBJ2-7 TRBV6-5 NA TRBD2 TGTGCCAGCAGAGCGGGGGGATCCTACGAGCAGTACTTC CASRAGGSYEQYF
TRBJ1-2 TRBV9 few NA TGTGCCAGCAGCGTAGAACAGGCTCCATATGGCTACACCTTC CASSVEQAPYGYTF
TRBJ2-5 TRBV3-1/TRBV3-2 NA TRBD2 TGTGCCAGCAGCCAACGGACTAGCGGGGGGGCGACCCAGTACTTC CASSQRTSGGATQYF
TRBJ2-1 TRBV5-4 NA TRBD2 TGTGCCAGCAGCCCCACCTCTAGCGGGAGGAACCATGAGCAGTTCTTC CASSPTSSGRNHEQFF
TRBJ2-2 TRBV6-4 few TRBD2 TGTGCCAGCAGTGCCAGACTAGCGGGGGACGGGGAGCTGTTTTTT CASSARLAGDGELFF
TRBJ2-1 TRBV5-1 NA TRBD1 TGCGCCAGCATCTCCGGGACAGGGTCCTACAATGAGCAGTTCTTC CASISGTGSYNEQFF